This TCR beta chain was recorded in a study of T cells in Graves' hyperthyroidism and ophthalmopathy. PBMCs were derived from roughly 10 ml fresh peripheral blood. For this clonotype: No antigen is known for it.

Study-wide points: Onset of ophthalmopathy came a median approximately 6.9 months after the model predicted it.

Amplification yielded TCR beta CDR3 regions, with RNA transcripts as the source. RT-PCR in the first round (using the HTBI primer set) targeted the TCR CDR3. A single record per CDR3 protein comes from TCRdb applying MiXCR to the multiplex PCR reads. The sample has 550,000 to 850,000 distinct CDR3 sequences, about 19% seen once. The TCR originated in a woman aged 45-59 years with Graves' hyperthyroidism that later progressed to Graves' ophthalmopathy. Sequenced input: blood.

CDR3 sequence: CASSTDFADTQYF. CDR3 DNA: TGTGCCAGCTCCACGGATTTCGCAGATACGCAGTATTTT. The chain combines TRBV18 with TRBJ2-3; D unclear. Trimming took off 6 bases at V and 4 bases at J, with 11 bases between the two ends. This CDR3 has 13 residues. Germline assignment: CDR1 KGHSH and CDR2 LQKENI.